These 11 T cell receptor beta chains were sequenced from one sample in a study of blood T cell repertoires in COVID-19. Data came from immunoSEQ multiplex PCR; TCRdb stores just in-frame clones and leaves some out. The sample contains roughly 230,000 clones, approximately 84% of which appear only once. Sequenced material: peripheral blood. These receptor sequences come from a man aged 35 to 55 with acute or convalescent COVID-19.

This chain joins TRBV3-1 (or the pseudogene TRBV3-2) and TRBJ2-6; 9 bases fit TRBD1. Germline V gene sequence: CDR1 LGHDT, CDR2 YNNKEL (reference sequence). V was pared by 4 bases and J by 2 bases, with 9 bases of the junction left unmatched. The CDR3 is 18 amino acids. This CDR3 is CASSPRDRVSTGANVLTF. The CDR3 DNA follows: TGTGCCAGCAGCCCCCGGGACAGGGTATCAACTGGGGCCAACGTCCTGACTTTC.

The rearrangement joins TRBV19 to TRBJ2-5; tentatively, D is TRBD1 (6 bases). Between the trimmed V and J ends, which lost 5 bases and 0 bases, there was a span of 10 bases. Germline CDR1 LNHDA, CDR2 SQIVND (reference sequence). The CDR3 is made up of 14 amino acids. The CDR3 bases are TGTGCCAGTAGTCCTAGGGGGTACCAAGAGACCCAGTACTTC. Protein sequence: CASSPRGYQETQYF.

The rearrangement uses TRBV2 and TRBJ1-1; D not certain. V was cut by 5 bases and J by 1 base, with 8 bases left in between. This CDR3 spans 13 amino acids. Germline-derived CDR1 and CDR2 are SNHLY and FYNNEI. The chain's CDR3 is CASSYRGNTEAFF. DNA of the CDR3: TGTGCCAGCAGTTATCGGGGGAACACTGAAGCTTTCTTT.

V and J are TRBV29-1 and TRBJ2-5; 11 bases align to TRBD2. V lost 7 bases, J lost 1 base, and 8 bases stayed unmatched. CDR1 and CDR2 from the germline V gene are SQVTM and ANQGSEA. The CDR3 loop spans 15 amino acids. The CDR3 sequence is CSAPDSGGAQETQYF. As DNA, the CDR3 is TGCAGCGCCCCTGATAGCGGGGGGGCCCAAGAGACCCAGTACTTC.

The chain joins TRBV7-3 to TRBJ2-3; TRBD1 matches at 10 bases. CDR3 length equals 14 residues. Trimming cost V 4 bases and J 4 bases; bases outside gene matches: 2. The germline V gene encodes CDR1 SGHTA and CDR2 FQGTGA. This CDR3 is CASSSTGGPDTQYF. CDR3 nucleotide sequence: TGTGCCAGCAGCTCGACAGGGGGCCCAGATACGCAGTATTTT.

The chain has TRBV21-1 and TRBJ1-5. TRBV21-1 is assigned pseudogene status. The CDR3 runs 15 residues. Here the CDR3 reads CASSPTGSGDQPQHF. CDR3 nucleotide sequence: TGTGCCAGCAGTCCTACGGGGAGTGGGGATCAGCCCCAGCATTTT.

The chain couples TRBV5-6 to TRBJ1-5; 10 bases are shared with TRBD1. The V gene end was trimmed by 4 bases and the J gene end by 1 base; junction bases not matched to a gene: 2. The CDR3 is 15 amino acids. Germline assignment: CDR1 SGHDT and CDR2 YYEEEE. The CDR3 loop reads CASSKGQGSNQPQHF. CDR3 bases: TGTGCCAGCAGCAAGGGACAGGGGAGCAATCAGCCCCAGCATTTT. Supplemented by reference TRBV5-6 and TRBJ1-5, the full variable domain reads DAGVTQSPTHLIKTRGQQVTLRCSPKSGHDTVSWYQQALGQGPQFIFQYYEEEERQRGNFPDRFSGHQFPNYSSELNVNALLLGDSALYLCASSKGQGSNQPQHFGDGTRLSIL.

This clone has only a few counts. The CDR3 sequence is CASSLGRGLSSGNTIYF. CDR3 bases: TGTGCCAGCAGCTTAGGTCGGGGACTCTCCTCTGGAAACACCATATATTTT. This chain links TRBV11-2 with TRBJ1-3; tentative D call: TRBD1 (5 bases). Trimming cost V 1 base and J 0 bases, with 13 bases left between them. Germline CDR1 is SGHAT and CDR2 is FQNNGV. The CDR3 contains 17 residues.

This rearrangement joins TRBV7-2 to TRBJ1-1; TRBD1 is a possible D gene (6 bases). The CDR3 loop spans 15 amino acids. Trimming took 5 bases from V and 1 from J, leaving 14 bases between them. Germline loops: CDR1 SGHTA, CDR2 FQGNSA. CDR3 DNA sequence: TGTGCCAGCAGCCTACTAAGGGGGGGGAACACTGAAGCTTTCTTT. Protein sequence: CASSLLRGGNTEAFF.

This clone occurred a few times. The chain links TRBV11-2 to TRBJ1-2; the D is unclear. The CDR3 totals 13 residues. V was clipped by 0 bases and J by 4 bases, with 6 bases between them. Germline CDR1 SGHAT, CDR2 FQNNGV. The CDR3 bases are TGTGCCAGCAGCTTAGACCGGGTCTATGGCTACACCTTC. This encodes CASSLDRVYGYTF.

The chain joins TRBV7-8 to TRBJ2-7; 12 positions agree with TRBD2. V lost 5 bases and J lost 6; bases outside the gene matches: 5. Germline lookup yields CDR1 SGHVS and CDR2 FQNEAQ. This CDR3 contains 14 residues. The CDR3 DNA follows: TGTGCCAGCAGCCTCCTAGCGGGGGGGCGCGAGCAGTACTTC. Translation gives CASSLLAGGREQYF.